The clone carrying this T cell receptor (beta chain) was seen only a few times. The antigen remains unidentified. The sample originates from a study of cytomegalovirus exposure and HLA in healthy donors. Trimming at V came to 7 bases and at J to 4 bases, leaving 8 bases not matched to a gene. Germline V gives CDR1 SGHTS, CDR2 YDEGEE. The CDR3 length is 14 residues. PCR employed 60 Vbeta and 13 Jbeta primers. TCRdb's copy holds only in-frame clones and misses some; the assay was immunoSEQ multiplex PCR. The sample consists of fewer than 200,000 clones, about 76% of them appearing once. Points from the study as a whole: A later analysis linked roughly 17,000 TCR beta sequences to HLA alleles at 0.05 false discovery rate.

The sample comprised PBMCs. This sequence originates from a woman aged 40 to 50 in good health and CMV-seropositive. The V gene is TRBV5-8, the J gene TRBJ2-5; 9 bases map to TRBD1. CDR3 coding DNA: TGTGCCAGCTGGAGACAGGGGGTTTTAGAGACCCAGTACTTC. Amino acids: CASWRQGVLETQYF.